This T cell receptor (beta chain) was sequenced for a study of T cells after yellow fever vaccination (dated by TCRdb to between 2018 and 2021). Regarding the study in general: The SMART-Seq v4 Ultra Low Input RNA kit was used to prepare libraries from fractions with low cell numbers. Two healthy male donors, one aged 18 to 29 and one aged 30 to 40 years, made up the cohort. Blood was collected at multiple timepoints before and after primary and secondary immunization, and bulk PBMC replicates and cell subsets were isolated. To follow T-cell clones before and after both primary and booster YFV17D yellow fever vaccination, bulk TCR alpha and beta repertoires underwent longitudinal sequencing.

Taken from cysteine to phenylalanine, the CDR3 has 17 residues. Just CDR3 DNA is preserved here, 51 bases in frame from base 1. V drops 1 base and J drops 2 bases, leaving 14 bases in between. Sequences MGHRA (CDR1) and YSYEKL (CDR2) are obtained from the germline V gene. Read against the paper, the sample's treatment or condition label means: live attenuated yellow fever vaccine strain. PBMCs were isolated from peripheral blood using a standard Ficoll-Paque protocol. Dynabeads CD4 and CD8 positive selection kits were used to isolate CD4 and CD8 T-cell fractions. TriZol was used to extract RNA from bulk PBMCs, from CD4 and CD8 fractions, and from dextramer-positive and dextramer-negative fractions. The paper's findings and limits, for the study overall: A small share of clonotypes occurred in both CD4 and CD8 compartments, likely arising from convergent recombination. Because the study included only a couple of donors, the extent to which the findings can be generalized is limited. Most clones expanded after primary vaccination were re-detected after the booster (just under 97% of CD4 and around 88% of CD8), suggesting broad memory maintenance. Compared with the primary T-cell response, the secondary T-cell response was weaker but faster, peaking on day 5 rather than day 15. FACS-sorted repertoires could contain abundant contaminating clonotypes from the bulk population, so computational filtering was required.

Sequenced on an Illumina NovaSeq 6000. TCR cDNA was synthesized by 5'RACE template switching, which introduced a universal primer site and unique molecular identifiers. Priming for cDNA synthesis came from both the TCR alpha and TCR beta constant segments. Libraries were amplified in two PCR steps, with sample barcodes and sequencing adapters added in the second step. Sequencing of the libraries was done on either Illumina HiSeq 2500 (2x100 bp) or NovaSeq (2x150 bp). The study's processing was this. MIGEC handled demultiplexing of reads and collapsing into UMI consensus sequences, while MiXCR performed V(D)J alignment. Vaccine-responding clonotypes were defined with edgeR using replicate PBMC samples, requiring FDR below 0.01 and a log2 fold change above 5 up to day 15. Bulk clonotypes were assigned CD4 or CD8 identity according to which sequenced CD4 or CD8 repertoire held them at higher abundance. TCRdb trimmed the raw reads at Q25, called clones with MiXCR and kept productive beta chains. For every CDR3 protein sequence, its rows merge into one entry that carries the most common genes and DNA. TCRdb assigned the V and J calls; the authors' analysis was not used. Recorded for this sample are 150,000 to 200,000 distinct CDR3 sequences; around 10% of them occurred a single time. The ten largest clones capture just over 35% of the sample.

This clonotype was seen more than once but under ten times. Its recognized antigen is unknown. No base qualities exist here, and no much larger clone lies one base off it. The chain employs TRBV4-1 and TRBJ2-2; the D gene is possibly TRBD1, with 5 bases matching. The material was CD8+ T cells sorted from PBMCs, obtained 15 days after the yellow fever booster vaccination. The sequence derives from a man aged 18 to 35 who received the YFV17D yellow fever vaccine. The nucleotide sequence reads as follows: TGCGCCAGCAGCCAAGGTCCGACAGAGTTCAACACCGGGGAGCTGTTTTTT. This gives the protein CASSQGPTEFNTGELFF.